The rows below give T cell receptor beta chains drawn from one sample of a study of T-cell reconstitution after alpha-beta-depleted transplantation in children. TCRdb fed the PCR reads into MiXCR, producing one record per CDR3 protein. The repertoire includes fewer than 550,000 distinct CDR3 sequences, about 11% of them detected once, and roughly 5.5% sits in the top ten. The source material was PBMCs from the stem cell graft donor, sampled from the stem cell graft. The origin of the receptors is a human donor who donated a stem cell graft to a child with acute myeloid leukemia. CDR3s include the opening cysteine and the closing phenylalanine or tryptophan. The D gene is left open where the match is weak. Size is stated for part of the rows, as once, few or many counts, or as a class when the clone is expanded.

CASRGSFYEQYF,TGTGCCAGCCGCGGCTCCTTCTACGAGCAGTACTTC,TRBJ2-7,.,TRBV7-8,.
CASSDGQGGSSGNTIYF,TGTGCCAGCAGTGACGGACAGGGTGGGTCCTCTGGAAACACCATATATTTT,TRBJ1-3,few,TRBV25-1,TRBD1
CASSSHWGEQFF,TGTGCCAGCAGCTCGCACTGGGGTGAGCAGTTCTTC,TRBJ2-1,few,TRBV5-5,.
CATSRDLGITGELFF,TGTGCCACCAGCAGAGATCTTGGTATCACCGGGGAGCTGTTTTTT,TRBJ2-2,.,TRBV15,.
CASSPASRTYGYTF,TGTGCCAGCAGCCCGGCGTCCAGGACCTATGGCTACACCTTC,TRBJ1-2,few,TRBV5-6,.
CSARVRSPGVRYGYTF,TGCAGTGCTAGAGTAAGAAGCCCGGGAGTGAGATATGGCTACACCTTC,TRBJ1-2,few,TRBV20-1,.
CASSYGQNWESSGEQFF,TGTGCCAGCAGTTACGGCCAGAATTGGGAAAGCTCCGGTGAGCAGTTCTTC,TRBJ2-1,.,TRBV6-5,.
CASSFLGLAGDQETQYF,TGTGCCAGCAGCTTCCTGGGACTAGCGGGGGACCAAGAGACCCAGTACTTC,TRBJ2-5,many,TRBV7-2,TRBD2
CASSLVGVVNYGYTF,TGTGCCAGCAGCTTGGTGGGGGTTGTTAACTATGGCTACACCTTC,TRBJ1-2,few,TRBV5-6,.
CASSQVKGRGTLNTEAFF,TGCGCCAGCAGCCAAGTTAAGGGTCGCGGGACATTGAACACTGAAGCTTTCTTT,TRBJ1-1,.,TRBV4-1,.
CASYALTGTHYEQYF,TGTGCCAGCTATGCCCTGACAGGGACGCACTACGAGCAGTACTTC,TRBJ2-7,few,TRBV27,TRBD1
CSVRDSGQPQHF,TGCAGCGTTCGGGACAGTGGGCAGCCCCAGCATTTT,TRBJ1-5,few,TRBV29-1,TRBD1
CASSPQDAPSPLHF,TGTGCCAGCAGTCCACAGGACGCTCCTTCACCCCTCCACTTT,TRBJ1-6,.,TRBV6-1,.
CSAGQGPRVEAFF,TGCAGCGCAGGACAGGGTCCCCGAGTTGAAGCTTTCTTT,TRBJ1-1,few,TRBV29-1,TRBD1
CASSLAPRGQPQHF,TGTGCCAGCAGCTTAGCCCCAAGGGGTCAGCCCCAGCATTTT,TRBJ1-5,few,TRBV7-2,.
CASSVAGARNQPQHF,TGTGCCAGCAGCGTTGCGGGGGCGAGGAATCAGCCCCAGCATTTT,TRBJ1-5,many,TRBV9,.
CASSELAGRTDTQYF,TGTGCCAGCAGTGAACTAGCGGGGAGAACAGATACGCAGTATTTT,TRBJ2-3,few,TRBV6-4,TRBD2
CSAGLADYNEQFF,TGCAGTGCTGGACTAGCGGATTACAATGAGCAGTTCTTC,TRBJ2-1,many,TRBV20-1,TRBD2
CSAEVRTSGKSSYNEQFF,TGCAGTGCCGAAGTCCGGACTAGCGGGAAGAGCTCCTACAATGAGCAGTTCTTC,TRBJ2-1,.,TRBV20-1,TRBD2
CASSLTGGIANEQFF,TGCGCCAGCAGCTTAACAGGGGGCATTGCGAATGAGCAGTTCTTC,TRBJ2-1,few,TRBV5-1,TRBD1
CSATPGAGRWGYTF,TGCAGTGCTACCCCGGGGGCCGGGCGTTGGGGCTACACCTTC,TRBJ1-2,.,TRBV20-1,.
CSVEAGRGQETQYF,TGCAGCGTTGAAGCAGGGCGGGGGCAAGAGACCCAGTACTTC,TRBJ2-5,few,TRBV29-1,TRBD2
CASSLTTTGPGSGANVLTF,TGTGCCAGCAGCCTGACTACGACAGGCCCTGGGTCTGGGGCCAACGTCCTGACTTTC,TRBJ2-6,.,TRBV4-2,.
CASSLEGYGYTF,TGCGCCAGCAGCTTGGAAGGCTATGGCTACACCTTC,TRBJ1-2,many,TRBV5-1,.
CTCSLLDILAADVKNIQYF,TGTACCTGCAGTTTATTAGACATTTTGGCCGCCGACGTCAAAAACATTCAGTACTTC,TRBJ2-4,.,TRBV12-3/TRBV12-4,.
CAITSEWMDNSPLHF,TGTGCCATCACGTCGGAGTGGATGGATAATTCACCCCTCCACTTT,TRBJ1-6,.,TRBV10-3,.
CASSPPTGRETQYF,TGTGCCAGCAGTCCCCCGACAGGGAGGGAGACCCAGTACTTC,TRBJ2-5,few,TRBV6-2/TRBV6-3,.
CASSPATGGGTEAFF,TGTGCCAGCAGCCCGGCAACAGGGGGAGGCACTGAAGCTTTCTTT,TRBJ1-1,few,TRBV4-2,TRBD1
CASSLSAGGGYEQFF,TGTGCCAGCAGTTTATCAGCGGGCGGGGGGTATGAGCAGTTCTTC,TRBJ2-1,few,TRBV27,TRBD2
CASSQGQGARSYTF,TGCGCCAGCAGCCAGGGACAGGGGGCGCGAAGCTACACCTTC,TRBJ1-2,few,TRBV5-1,TRBD1
CASSLLADTSYEQYF,TGCGCCAGCAGCTTGTTAGCGGACACCTCCTACGAGCAGTACTTC,TRBJ2-7,few,TRBV5-1,.
CASSLPAADTQYF,TGTGCCAGCAGCTTACCCGCAGCAGATACGCAGTATTTT,TRBJ2-3,.,TRBV11-2,.
CSATRDSNTGELFF,TGCAGTGCTACCAGGGACAGTAACACCGGGGAGCTGTTTTTT,TRBJ2-2,.,TRBV20-1,TRBD1
CASSQVRGTEQYF,TGTGCCAGCAGCCAAGTTCGGGGGACCGAGCAGTACTTC,TRBJ2-7,few,TRBV14,.
CASLAGQGETQYF,TGCGCCAGTTTAGCGGGGCAGGGAGAGACCCAGTACTTC,TRBJ2-5,.,TRBV5-1,TRBD2
CASSGASYNEQFF,TGTGCTTCTAGCGGGGCCTCCTACAATGAGCAGTTCTTC,TRBJ2-1,few,TRBV6-1,TRBD2
CASSQDSEQFF,TGCGCCAGCAGCCAAGATTCTGAGCAGTTCTTC,TRBJ2-1,many,TRBV4-1,.
CASSFLSSLETQYF,TGTGCCAGCAGTTTTCTGTCTAGCTTGGAGACCCAGTACTTC,TRBJ2-5,many,TRBV28,.
CASSRSREEHEQYF,TGCGCCAGCAGCAGATCCCGGGAGGAACACGAGCAGTACTTC,TRBJ2-7,.,TRBV5-1,TRBD2
CASSQWTSGGFWNEQFF,TGTGCCAGCAGCCAATGGACTAGCGGGGGGTTCTGGAATGAGCAGTTCTTC,TRBJ2-1,.,TRBV7-2,TRBD2
CASSPGLAGARRATSYEQYF,TGTGCCAGCAGCCCGGGACTAGCGGGAGCGCGTAGAGCTACCTCCTACGAGCAGTACTTC,TRBJ2-7,few,TRBV14,TRBD2
CASSLASGSDTQYF,TGCGCCAGCAGCTTGGCTAGCGGGAGCGATACGCAGTATTTT,TRBJ2-3,.,TRBV5-1,TRBD2
CASSPEFGLAEGTDTQYF,TGTGCCAGCAGCCCTGAATTCGGACTAGCGGAAGGCACAGATACGCAGTATTTT,TRBJ2-3,.,TRBV25-1,TRBD2
CASSQGASGMIYEQYF,TGCGCCAGCAGCCAAGGAGCTAGCGGGATGATCTACGAGCAGTACTTC,TRBJ2-7,few,TRBV4-1,TRBD2
CASSRNTNQPQHF,TGTGCCAGCAGCCGAAACACCAATCAGCCCCAGCATTTT,TRBJ1-5,many,TRBV4-2,.
CASSLDGATEAFF,TGTGCCAGCAGCTTAGATGGGGCGACTGAAGCTTTCTTT,TRBJ1-1,few,TRBV7-6,.
CSARSESNQPQHF,TGCAGTGCTAGGTCCGAAAGCAATCAGCCCCAGCATTTT,TRBJ1-5,few,TRBV20-1,.
CASSDNRGPNTEAFF,TGTGCCAGCAGTGACAACAGGGGACCGAACACTGAAGCTTTCTTT,TRBJ1-1,.,TRBV25-1,TRBD1
CASRRYADRGSSYEQYF,TGTGCCAGCAGGAGATATGCGGACAGGGGGAGCTCCTACGAGCAGTACTTC,TRBJ2-7,.,TRBV5-5,TRBD1
CASSEGSSGWTQYF,TGCGCCAGCAGTGAGGGGTCTAGCGGCTGGACCCAGTACTTC,TRBJ2-5,many,TRBV10-2,TRBD2
CSVAPTGTSGYTF,TGCAGTGTTGCCCCGACGGGAACGAGTGGCTACACCTTC,TRBJ1-2,.,TRBV20-1,.